The next 28 T cell receptor beta chains were all read from a single sample in a study of OX40 agonist ivuxolimab in advanced cancers. The assay was immunoSEQ multiplex PCR, and TCRdb's table has in-frame clones only and misses some. The sample yields roughly 30,000 clones, roughly 79% seen once. This material consisted of CD4+ or CD8+ T cells sorted from blood, taken in a trial of the OX40 agonist ivuxolimab. These receptors were obtained from an adult with an advanced solid tumor such as melanoma, head and neck, liver or kidney cancer.

The rearrangement joins TRBV9 to TRBJ2-5, with TRBD1 matching over 7 bases. There are 16 residues in the CDR3. Unmatched junction bases numbered 11, after V lost 0 bases and J lost 6 bases. Germline assignment: CDR1 SGDLS and CDR2 YYNGEE. CDR3 DNA sequence: TGTGCCAGCAGCGTAGGGACAGGTTCAACTCTGAAGACCCAGTACTTC. It codes for CASSVGTGSTLKTQYF.

The chain couples TRBV7-9 to TRBJ1-1; maybe TRBD1 (5 bases). Germline V gives CDR1 SEHNR, CDR2 FQNEAQ (reference sequence). The CDR3 is 13 amino acids. The V and J ends lost 3 bases and 4 bases respectively, with 9 bases between them. CDR3 amino acids: CASSFWGRTEAFF. The CDR3 DNA follows: TGTGCCAGCAGCTTTTGGGGACGCACTGAAGCTTTCTTT.

This chain uses TRBV30 with TRBJ2-7; D call uncertain. The CDR3 runs 13 residues. Per germline, CDR1 GTSNPN and CDR2 SVGIG (reference sequence). V dropped 3 bases and J dropped 1 base, with 10 bases sitting between them. CDR3 nucleotide sequence: TGTGCCTGGAGGCCATTGTCTTCCTACGAGCAGTACTTC. It codes for CAWRPLSSYEQYF.

V is TRBV2 and J is TRBJ2-1; 7 bases match TRBD2. Germline-derived CDR1 and CDR2 are SNHLY and FYNNEI. The junction had 5 bases not matched to a gene; V was cut back by 4 bases and J by 2 bases. The length of the CDR3 is 15 residues. The CDR3 spells CASSGSGLTYNEQFF. The CDR3 DNA follows: TGTGCCAGCAGTGGTTCGGGACTAACCTACAATGAGCAGTTCTTC.

The gene calls are TRBV4-2 and TRBJ2-3; D call uncertain. The CDR3 has 12 residues. V lost 5 bases to trimming and J lost 8 bases, with 11 bases between them. Germline V gene lookup returns CDR1 LGHNA and CDR2 YNFKEQ. CDR3 residues: CASSLAPGTQYF. The CDR3, as DNA: TGTGCCAGCAGCTTGGCTCCGGGTACGCAGTATTTT.

By proportion, this clone is medium-sized (0.01 to 0.1%). CDR3 bases: TGTGCCAGCAGTGAAAGCGGGCTTCCCTACGAGCAGTACTTC. It codes for CASSESGLPYEQYF. The gene calls are TRBV6-1 and TRBJ2-7; the D gene is possibly TRBD2 (6 bases). The germline V gene encodes CDR1 MNHNS and CDR2 SASEGT. V was trimmed by 2 bases and J by 2 bases, leaving 10 bases between them. The CDR3 spans 14 residues.

The chain joins TRBV28 to TRBJ2-1; maybe TRBD2 (7 bases). Trimming removed 9 bases at V and 4 bases at J, with 22 bases between. CDR3 length: 16 residues. From germline, CDR1 is MDHEN and CDR2 SYDVKM. The CDR3 DNA follows: TGTGCCAGTAGGAAAGTGGGGGGGCGGGTTTACAATGAGCAGTTCTTC. Its protein product is CASRKVGGRVYNEQFF.

The rearrangement uses TRBV28 and TRBJ2-2; 9 bases map to TRBD1. The V gene end was trimmed by 6 bases and the J gene end by 2 bases; junction bases not matched to a gene: 4. Germline CDR1 is MDHEN and CDR2 is SYDVKM. The CDR3 loop spans 15 amino acids. The CDR3 bases are TGTGCCAGCAGGTACAGGGGGCCTAACACCGGGGAGCTGTTTTTT. Residues: CASRYRGPNTGELFF.

V gene TRBV10-3 combines with J gene TRBJ2-5, with unresolved D. Germline CDR1 and CDR2: ENHRY and SYGVKD. V was cut by 4 bases and J by 5 bases, with 8 bases left in between. The CDR3 loop spans 12 amino acids. The CDR3 is CAISGKGETQYF. For the CDR3, the DNA is TGTGCCATCAGTGGTAAGGGTGAGACCCAGTACTTC.

The chain joins TRBV7-6 to TRBJ1-1, with a weak D call TRBD1 (6 bases). The germline V gene has CDR1 SGHVS and CDR2 FNYEAQ. The CDR3 sequence is 13 residues long. The V end lost 5 bases, the J end lost 4 bases, and 11 bases lay between the germline ends. CDR3 protein: CASSLQGGTEAFF. CDR3 DNA sequence: TGTGCCAGCAGCCTACAGGGAGGCACTGAAGCTTTCTTT.

CDR3 DNA sequence: TGTGCCAGCAGCAGCCAGACAGGGTTCACTGAAGCTTTCTTT. Translation gives CASSSQTGFTEAFF. This rearrangement joins TRBV21-1 to TRBJ1-1; the table's D call, TRBD1, has no DNA check behind it. TRBV21-1 is shown as a pseudogene. The CDR3 sequence is 14 residues long.

The V and J genes are TRBV19 and TRBJ2-5; D possibly uses TRBD1 or TRBD2 (5 bases each). Germline loops: CDR1 LNHDA, CDR2 SQIVND (reference sequence). The length of the CDR3 is 12 residues. The V end was cut by 3 bases, the J end by 7 bases, with 9 bases between. The CDR3 coding sequence is TGTGCCAGTAGTATGGGACGGGGGACCCAGTACTTC. Translating gives CASSMGRGTQYF.

This clone showed up just a few times. This chain joins TRBV19 and TRBJ1-6, with D maybe TRBD1 (5 bases). Looked up from germline, CDR1 is LNHDA and CDR2 is SQIVND (reference sequence). This CDR3 has 15 amino acids. Trimming took 2 bases from V and 5 from J, leaving 10 bases between them. The CDR3 loop is CASSIRQNHNSPLHF. The CDR3 nucleotides read TGTGCCAGTAGTATACGACAGAATCATAATTCACCCCTCCACTTT. Supplemented by reference TRBV19 and TRBJ1-6, the full variable domain reads DGGITQSPKYLFRKEGQNVTLSCEQNLNHDAMYWYRQDPGQGLRLIYYSQIVNDFQKGDIAEGYSVSREKKESFPLTVTSAQKNPTAFYLCASSIRQNHNSPLHFGNGTRLTVT.

The rearrangement uses TRBV6-5 and TRBJ1-6; no reliable D call. Trimming removed 9 bases from V and 6 bases from J, with 9 bases in between. Germline V gene data show CDR1 as MNHEY and CDR2 as SVGAGI. This CDR3 has 12 amino acids. The CDR3 sequence is CASWRPNSPLHF. CDR3 sequence (DNA): TGTGCCAGTTGGAGACCTAATTCACCCCTCCACTTT.

This chain uses TRBV14 with TRBJ2-1; a possible D gene is TRBD2 (5 bases). The V and J ends lost 8 bases and 5 bases respectively, with 13 bases between them. Germline CDR1 and CDR2: SGHDN and FVKESK. The CDR3 sequence is 13 residues long. CDR3 loop: CASAGLGNNEQFF. As DNA, the CDR3 is TGTGCCAGCGCCGGACTGGGAAACAATGAGCAGTTCTTC. The whole variable domain, remainder taken from reference TRBV14 and TRBJ2-1, is EAGVTQFPSHSVIEKGQTVTLRCDPISGHDNLYWYRRVMGKEIKFLLHFVKESKQDESGMPNNRFLAERTGGTYSTLKVQPAELEDSGVYFCASAGLGNNEQFFGPGTRLTVL.

This chain uses TRBV7-6 with TRBJ2-5, with TRBD2 matching over 7 bases. Unmatched junction bases numbered 8, after V lost 6 bases and J lost 4 bases. This CDR3 spans 14 amino acids. The germline gives CDR1 SGHVS, CDR2 FNYEAQ. The CDR3 reads CASSLGLGGETQYF. Written as DNA, the CDR3 is TGTGCCAGCAGTCTTGGACTAGGCGGAGAGACCCAGTACTTC. The full variable domain, in which reference TRBV7-6 and TRBJ2-5 provide the parts outside the CDR3, is GAGVSQSPRYKVTKRGQDVALRCDPISGHVSLYWYRQALGQGPEFLTYFNYEAQQDKSGLPNDRFSAERPEGSISTLTIQRTEQRDSAMYRCASSLGLGGETQYFGPGTRLLVL.

V gene TRBV6-5 combines with J gene TRBJ2-7; possibly TRBD1 or TRBD2 for D (7 bases each). V lost 3 bases, J lost 5 bases, and 14 bases lay in between. This CDR3 has 14 amino acids. Germline CDR1 MNHEY, CDR2 SVGAGI. The chain's CDR3 is CASSYVPGGDEQYF. DNA of the CDR3: TGTGCCAGCAGTTATGTTCCAGGGGGGGACGAGCAGTACTTC.

CDR3 in DNA: TGTGCCAGCAGCTTAGCAAGAACAGGGGGTGATGGCTACACCTTC. The encoded protein is CASSLARTGGDGYTF. The chain has TRBV11-1 and TRBJ1-2; TRBD1 matches at 8 bases. The CDR3 consists of 15 residues. Looked up from germline, CDR1 is SGHAT and CDR2 is FQDESV (reference sequence). V gave up 0 bases and J gave up 6 bases; unmatched junction bases: 6.

This clone has a handful of counts. This chain joins TRBV20-1 and TRBJ1-1; the D gene is possibly TRBD1 (6 bases). The CDR3 contains 11 residues. Trimming took off 7 bases at V and 3 bases at J, with 9 bases between the two ends. Germline CDR1 is DFQATT and CDR2 is SNEGSKA (reference sequence). The CDR3 DNA reads as TGCAGTGGGAGGGGGGACACTGAAGCTTTCTTT. Its translation is CSGRGDTEAFF.

J is TRBJ2-7 and V is TRBV6-5; D remains ambiguous. CDR3 length: 11 amino acids. V gave up 9 bases and J gave up 4 bases, with 10 bases separating them. Germline values: CDR1 MNHEY, CDR2 SVGAGI. CDR3 bases: TGTGCCAGGGCGCCTGAATACGAGCAGTACTTC. Protein product: CARAPEYEQYF.

The chain has TRBV28 and TRBJ2-7; D unclear. Germline lookup yields CDR1 MDHEN and CDR2 SYDVKM. The CDR3 loop spans 12 amino acids. V lost 5 bases and J 2 bases, leaving 7 bases between the germline ends. DNA of the CDR3: TGTGCCAGCAGTCCGGTAGCCTACGAGCAGTACTTC. Protein product: CASSPVAYEQYF.

This chain links TRBV6-6 with TRBJ1-3, with TRBD1 matching 11 bases. This CDR3 has 16 residues. Trimming at V came to 3 bases and at J to 4 bases, leaving 5 bases not matched to a gene. In germline, CDR1 is MNHNY, CDR2 SVGAGI (reference sequence). The CDR3 protein is CASSYGTGGSGNTIYF. DNA for the CDR3: TGTGCCAGCAGTTATGGGACAGGGGGTTCGGGAAACACCATATATTTT.

The CDR3 here is CASRAEVFREQYF. CDR3 bases: TGTGCCAGCAGAGCGGAGGTTTTCCGCGAGCAGTACTTC. This chain uses TRBV6-6 with TRBJ2-7, with D perhaps TRBD2 (5 bases). V was cut by 6 bases and J by 6 bases, with 15 bases left in between. Germline CDR1 is MNHNY and CDR2 is SVGAGI (reference sequence). CDR3 size: 13 residues.

The chain uses TRBV19 and TRBJ2-5; no firm D call. V lost 3 bases to trimming and J lost 2 bases, with 7 bases between them. Germline CDR1 LNHDA, CDR2 SQIVND (reference sequence). The CDR3 spans 13 residues. CDR3 loop: CASSIRVQETQYF. The CDR3 DNA sequence: TGTGCCAGTAGTATTCGGGTGCAAGAGACCCAGTACTTC.

J is TRBJ2-4 and V is TRBV6-6; 11 bases agree with TRBD2. Germline V gene lookup returns CDR1 MNHNY and CDR2 SVGAGI (reference sequence). The CDR3 has 15 residues. V shed 5 bases, J shed 7 bases, and the junction held 7 bases outside the gene matches. CDR3 sequence: CASSPSTSGKNIQYF. The CDR3, as DNA: TGTGCCAGCAGTCCATCGACTAGCGGGAAGAACATTCAGTACTTC.

The genes are TRBV30 and TRBJ2-1, with D maybe TRBD2 (6 bases). Germline V CDR1 and CDR2: GTSNPN, SVGIG (reference sequence). V lost 3 bases to trimming and J lost 8 bases, with 11 bases between them. CDR3 length equals 12 residues. CDR3 sequence (DNA): TGTGCCTGGAGCCCTGGGGGGTATGAGCAGTTCTTC. It codes for CAWSPGGYEQFF.

The chain joins TRBV28 to TRBJ2-7; no firm D call. Looked up from germline, CDR1 is MDHEN and CDR2 is SYDVKM. The V end lost 5 bases, the J end lost 2 bases, and 13 bases lay between the germline ends. This CDR3 is built from 14 residues. The CDR3 DNA follows: TGTGCCAGCAGTCCGGCCCTTCCTCCCTACGAGCAGTACTTC. It yields the protein CASSPALPPYEQYF.

The chain employs TRBV15 and TRBJ2-5, with 8 bases identical to TRBD1. The CDR3 is made up of 15 amino acids. The ends lost 0 bases at V and 4 bases at J; junction bases unmatched: 4. CDR1 and CDR2 from the germline V gene are LNHNV and YYDKDF (reference sequence). In DNA, the CDR3 is TGTGCCACCAGCAGAGATCAGGGGGCCTTAGAGACCCAGTACTTC. Its protein is CATSRDQGALETQYF.